What follows are 24 T cell receptor beta chains derived from one specimen sequenced in a study of vaccination effects on CD4 cells after COVID-19. The protocol was immunoSEQ multiplex PCR, while the TCRdb copy is restricted to in-frame clones and leaves out a portion. The data show 9,000 or so clones, with approximately 72% seen just once and 10% to 11% held by the top ten. These receptors have no known antigen. Isolating CD4+ T cells followed about 10 days of culture. The participants, recipients of two vaccine doses, got either BNT162b2 or mRNA-1273. The sample consisted of CD4+ T cells from PBMCs cultured without peptide, taken after COVID-19 vaccination. These receptors all come from a human donor who received a COVID-19 vaccine.

The rearrangement links TRBV5-1 to TRBJ2-3; D remains unclear. V lost 0 bases and J lost 9, with 8 bases in between. The CDR3 runs to 12 residues. Germline CDR1 and CDR2: SGHRS and YFSETQ. The CDR3 here is CASSLEGRTQYF. The CDR3 DNA follows: TGCGCCAGCAGCTTGGAAGGCAGAACGCAGTATTTT.

This rearrangement joins TRBV6-6 to TRBJ1-5, with a tentative D call TRBD1 (6 bases). The CDR3 sequence is 14 residues long. The V gene lost 2 bases and the J gene lost 6 bases, with 11 bases spanning the gap. The germline V gene encodes CDR1 MNHNY and CDR2 SVGAGI (reference sequence). CDR3: CASSYRGSGQPQHF. The CDR3 coding sequence is TGTGCCAGCAGTTACAGGGGGTCGGGTCAGCCCCAGCATTTT.

The chain joins TRBV6-5 to TRBJ2-7; 10 bases agree with TRBD1. Germline loops: CDR1 MNHEY, CDR2 SVGAGI. The ends lost 7 bases at V and 1 base at J; junction bases unmatched: 4. The CDR3 loop spans 14 amino acids. The CDR3, as DNA: TGTGCCAGCAATCGACAGGGGGCTTCCTACGAGCAGTACTTC. Protein product: CASNRQGASYEQYF.

This clone appeared a single time. The chain employs TRBV10-3 and TRBJ1-5; no clear D. Germline CDR1 is ENHRY and CDR2 is SYGVKD. The CDR3 runs to 14 residues. Trimming pared 0 bases from V and 11 bases from J, leaving 14 bases between. CDR3 in amino acids: CAISESEVSVAQHF. In nucleotides, the CDR3 is TGTGCCATCAGTGAGTCCGAGGTCTCCGTGGCCCAGCATTTT.

J is TRBJ1-1 and V is TRBV6-6; tentative D call: TRBD1 (5 bases). Germline lookup yields CDR1 MNHNY and CDR2 SVGAGI (reference sequence). This CDR3 comprises 14 residues. Trimming pared 2 bases from V and 5 bases from J, leaving 12 bases between. The CDR3 spells CASSYQGSRTEAFF. The CDR3 bases are TGTGCCAGCAGTTACCAGGGCAGCAGGACTGAAGCTTTCTTT.

This chain joins TRBV6-5 and TRBJ2-2; D unclear. The CDR3 has 13 residues. Germline V gene data show CDR1 as MNHEY and CDR2 as SVGAGI. V was cut by 3 bases and J by 5 bases, with 7 bases left in between. The DNA for the CDR3 is TGTGCCAGCAGTTATTTGGGGACCGGGGAGCTGTTTTTT. This gives the protein CASSYLGTGELFF.

This clone was seen a few times. The chain links TRBV7-9 to TRBJ2-2, with unresolved D. V lost 1 base and J lost 4, with 4 bases in between. This CDR3 has 13 residues. Germline V CDR1 and CDR2: SEHNR, FQNEAQ (reference sequence). The CDR3 nucleotides read TGTGCCAGCAGCTTAGAGTCCACCGGGGAGCTGTTTTTT. It specifies CASSLESTGELFF.

This clone was seen just once. CDR3 loop: CASSQAFTVGYGYTF. The DNA for the CDR3 is TGCGCCAGCAGCCAAGCTTTTACCGTCGGGTATGGCTACACCTTC. The rearrangement uses TRBV4-1 and TRBJ1-2; D not resolved. The CDR3 sequence is 15 residues long. The germline V gene has CDR1 MGHRA and CDR2 YSYEKL. The V gene lost 1 base and the J gene lost 5 bases, with 14 bases spanning the gap.

This chain joins TRBV5-4 and TRBJ1-2; the D gene is possibly TRBD1 (5 bases). The V gene's germline CDR1 is SGHNT and CDR2 YYREEE (reference sequence). Trimming took 1 base from V and 4 from J, leaving 17 bases between them. This CDR3 comprises 16 residues. CDR3 coding DNA: TGTGCCAGCAGCTTGATGGGGGGAGGGGTAGGCTATGGCTACACCTTC. Protein: CASSLMGGGVGYGYTF.

The genes are TRBV11-2 and TRBJ2-7; D uncertain. The germline V gene encodes CDR1 SGHAT and CDR2 FQNNGV. The CDR3 sequence is 14 residues long. Trimming removed 0 bases from V and 3 bases from J, with 9 bases in between. The CDR3 spells CASSLDYRSYEQYF. The CDR3 coding sequence is TGTGCCAGCAGCTTAGATTATAGGAGCTACGAGCAGTACTTC. Full variable domain (missing parts from reference TRBV11-2 and TRBJ2-7): EAGVAQSPRYKIIEKRQSVAFWCNPISGHATLYWYQQILGQGPKLLIQFQNNGVVDDSQLPKDRFSAERLKGVDSTLKIQPAKLEDSAVYLCASSLDYRSYEQYFGPGTRLTVT.

The genes are TRBV3-1 (or the pseudogene TRBV3-2) and TRBJ2-5; D is perhaps TRBD1 (5 bases). The CDR3 has 15 amino acids. The germline V and J ends were trimmed by 3 bases and 2 bases, with 13 bases remaining between them. CDR1 is LGHDT and CDR2 is YNNKEL in the germline V gene (reference sequence). The CDR3 reads CASSQSGMSQETQYF. DNA for the CDR3: TGTGCCAGCAGCCAGTCAGGGATGTCTCAAGAGACCCAGTACTTC.

This rearrangement joins TRBV6-5 to TRBJ1-2, with TRBD1 matching 7 bases. The V and J ends lost 2 bases and 8 bases, in that order; junction bases with no gene match: 14. Germline CDR1 is MNHEY and CDR2 is SVGAGI. The CDR3 runs to 16 residues. The CDR3, as DNA: TGTGCCAGCAGTTACGGGGGGAATGAGGGGGCGCAAGGCTACACCTTC. This sequence encodes CASSYGGNEGAQGYTF.

The chain uses TRBV19 and TRBJ1-6, with TRBD1 as a possible D gene (6 bases). Per the germline V gene, CDR1 is LNHDA and CDR2 is SQIVND (reference sequence). The V and J ends lost 4 bases and 3 bases respectively, with 10 bases between them. There are 15 residues in the CDR3. The CDR3 nucleotides are TGTGCCAGTAGTAAGACAGGCCACTATAATTCACCCCTCCACTTT. Amino acid sequence: CASSKTGHYNSPLHF.

J is TRBJ2-7 and V is TRBV7-2; TRBD1 matches at 7 bases. The ends lost 3 bases at V and 4 bases at J; junction bases unmatched: 6. CDR1 SGHTA and CDR2 FQGNSA come from the germline V gene. The CDR3 has 14 residues. In DNA form, the CDR3 reads TGTGCCAGCAGCTTGGCCGGGACAGTATACGAGCAGTACTTC. Protein sequence: CASSLAGTVYEQYF. Looking up the rest from reference TRBV7-2 and TRBJ2-7 gives the full variable domain: GAGVSQSPSNKVTEKGKDVELRCDPISGHTALYWYRQSLGQGLEFLIYFQGNSAPDKSGLPSDRFSAERTGGSVSTLTIQRTQQEDSAVYLCASSLAGTVYEQYFGPGTRLTVT.

This chain links TRBV7-3 with TRBJ2-3; D gene unclear. Germline V CDR1 and CDR2: SGHTA, FQGTGA. The CDR3 length is 13 residues. V was shortened by 0 bases and J by 4 bases, with 5 bases between the two germline ends. The CDR3 DNA reads TGTGCCAGCAGCTTAACCGGGCCAGATACGCAGTATTTT. Protein product: CASSLTGPDTQYF.

The chain couples TRBV10-3 to TRBJ2-7, with a possible D match to TRBD1 (5 bases). CDR1 is ENHRY and CDR2 is SYGVKD in the germline V gene. Trimming took 5 bases from V and 2 from J, leaving 7 bases between them. The CDR3 is 12 amino acids. The CDR3 region has the DNA TGTGCCATCAGTCCAGGGACCTACGAGCAGTACTTC. Encoded protein: CAISPGTYEQYF.

This chain links TRBV28 with TRBJ1-2; D gene ambiguous. The CDR3 is made up of 13 amino acids. Germline V CDR1 and CDR2: MDHEN, SYDVKM. The V gene lost 8 bases and the J gene lost 1 base, with 11 bases spanning the gap. In nucleotides, the CDR3 is TGTGCCAGCCGAATAAGCTATAACTATGGCTACACCTTC. Protein sequence: CASRISYNYGYTF.

Only a few counts were recorded for this clone. Other nucleotide sequences in the sample specify the same CDR3. The rearrangement joins TRBV7-2 to TRBJ2-2; no clear D gene. V was pared by 4 bases and J by 3 bases, with 3 bases between. CDR1 and CDR2 (germline): SGHTA, FQGNSA. This CDR3 spans 12 amino acids. The CDR3 here is CASSSDTGELFF. CDR3 in DNA: TGTGCCAGCAGCTCAGACACCGGGGAGCTGTTTTTT.

This clone came up a few times. V and J are TRBV7-2 and TRBJ2-5, with TRBD1 as a possible D gene (6 bases). V lost 5 bases and J lost 3, with 13 bases in between. The CDR3 consists of 14 residues. Germline V gene lookup returns CDR1 SGHTA and CDR2 FQGNSA. The CDR3, as DNA: TGTGCCAGCAGCCTCGGGACAACCAAAGAGACCCAGTACTTC. Its protein product is CASSLGTTKETQYF.

This clone was counted between two and nine times. The gene calls are TRBV2 and TRBJ2-2; unclear D gene. With 3 bases removed from V and 1 base from J, the gap between germline ends came to 6 bases. From germline, CDR1 is SNHLY and CDR2 FYNNEI. The CDR3 spans 14 residues. CDR3 in amino acids: CASSEYRNTGELFF. The CDR3 nucleotides are TGTGCCAGCAGTGAGTACAGGAACACCGGGGAGCTGTTTTTT.

The count of this clone is one. V gene TRBV5-4 combines with J gene TRBJ2-7, with TRBD2 identical over 13 bases. Germline V gives CDR1 SGHNT, CDR2 YYREEE (reference sequence). V lost 4 bases to trimming and J lost 3 bases; unmatched junction nucleotides: 4. CDR3 length: 15 residues. DNA for the CDR3: TGTGCCAGCAGCGGGGGACTAGCGGGAAACTACGAGCAGTACTTC. Its protein product is CASSGGLAGNYEQYF.

The chain employs TRBV7-2 and TRBJ1-2, with D hard to call. Germline CDR1 reads SGHTA; CDR2 reads FQGNSA. The CDR3 extends over 13 amino acids. Between the trimmed V and J ends, which lost 1 base and 3 bases, there was a span of 6 bases. The CDR3 loop reads CASSLVSYYGYTF. The CDR3 DNA reads as TGTGCCAGCAGCTTAGTCTCCTACTATGGCTACACCTTC.

The chain recombines TRBV5-1 with TRBJ2-1; 12 nucleotides line up with TRBD1. Per germline, CDR1 SGHRS and CDR2 YFSETQ. J lost 1 base, V lost 4 bases, and 6 bases had no gene match. This CDR3 comprises 17 residues. The DNA of the CDR3 is TGCGCCAGCAGCACCGGGACAGGGGGCTTTTCCTACAATGAGCAGTTCTTC. Protein: CASSTGTGGFSYNEQFF.

The DNA of the CDR3 is TGTGCCAGCAGGGCAACAGGGAGTAGGTACGAGCAGTACTTC. It encodes CASRATGSRYEQYF. This chain links TRBV6-5 with TRBJ2-7; TRBD1 is a possible D gene (6 bases). Germline V CDR1 and CDR2: MNHEY, SVGAGI. With 6 bases removed from V and 4 bases from J, the gap between germline ends came to 16 bases. The CDR3 runs 14 residues.